Listed here are 20 T cell receptor beta chains from one sample, sequenced in a study of T cell responses to AZD1222 COVID-19 vaccine. Sequencing used immunoSEQ multiplex PCR; TCRdb keeps in-frame clones, though not all of them. This sample carries 110,000 to 150,000 clones, about 93% of them seen once, and the ten largest clones take about 3.7%. The source material was peripheral blood, sampled on day 0 of AZD1222 vaccination. The receptors were gathered from an adult in good health.

This clone was counted a single time. The rearrangement joins TRBV1 to TRBJ1-1; the DNA was not compared with TRBD1, the D call given in the table. TRBV1 is a pseudogene locus. There are 16 residues in the CDR3. The CDR3 DNA reads TGCACCAGCAGCCAAGATCGACAGGGTCCGAACACTGAAGCTTTCTTT. Translation: CTSSQDRQGPNTEAFF.

The chain joins TRBV5-1 to TRBJ2-7; 10 bases are shared with TRBD1. With V trimmed by 4 bases and J by 5 bases, 12 bases remained unmatched. The germline V gene has CDR1 SGHRS and CDR2 YFSETQ. CDR3 length equals 16 residues. DNA of the CDR3: TGCGCCAGCAGCCGGGGACAGGGGCCGTTCACTGACGAGCAGTACTTC. It translates to CASSRGQGPFTDEQYF.

V usage is TRBV27 and J usage is TRBJ1-1; the D is unclear. V was clipped by 2 bases and J by 2 bases, with 9 bases between them. This CDR3 comprises 14 residues. Per germline, CDR1 MNHEY and CDR2 SMNVEV (reference sequence). For the CDR3, the DNA is TGTGCCAGCAGTTTACCGGGAGCTAACACTGAAGCTTTCTTT. Translated: CASSLPGANTEAFF.

The chain couples TRBV14 to TRBJ2-7; D unresolved. V lost 1 base to trimming and J lost 3 bases, with 7 bases between them. This CDR3 comprises 13 residues. Germline CDR1 and CDR2: SGHDN and FVKESK. The CDR3 nucleotides read TGTGCCAGCAGCCAAGGACAAGTCTACGAGCAGTACTTC. It codes for CASSQGQVYEQYF.

J is TRBJ2-7 and V is TRBV7-9, with 9 bases fitting TRBD2. Germline V gene lookup returns CDR1 SEHNR and CDR2 FQNEAQ (reference sequence). The CDR3 covers 15 residues. Trimming cost V 5 bases and J 5 bases; bases outside gene matches: 10. CDR3: CASSLEGLATDEQYF. For the CDR3, the DNA is TGTGCCAGCAGCCTTGAAGGACTAGCGACCGACGAGCAGTACTTC.

The chain recombines TRBV5-1 with TRBJ1-3, with 10 bases lining up with TRBD1. The CDR3 length is 17 residues. CDR1 SGHRS and CDR2 YFSETQ come from the germline V gene. With V trimmed by 0 bases and J by 3 bases, 6 bases remained unmatched. The CDR3 bases are TGCGCCAGCAGCTTGGTGGGACAGGGGAGCTTTGGAAACACCATATATTTT. Residues: CASSLVGQGSFGNTIYF. Full variable domain (remainder filled in from reference TRBV5-1 and TRBJ1-3): KAGVTQTPRYLIKTRGQQVTLSCSPISGHRSVSWYQQTPGQGLQFLFEYFSETQRNKGNFPGRFSGRQFSNSRSEMNVSTLELGDSALYLCASSLVGQGSFGNTIYFGEGSWLTVV.

The count of this clone is one. The J gene is TRBJ1-1, the V gene TRBV29-1; D is perhaps TRBD1 (6 bases). Trimming took 3 bases from V and 3 from J, leaving 17 bases between them. Germline V CDR1 and CDR2: SQVTM, ANQGSEA. This CDR3 has 15 amino acids. CDR3 sequence: CSVEGRGQGDTEAFF. The CDR3 DNA follows: TGCAGCGTTGAGGGCAGGGGCCAAGGGGACACTGAAGCTTTCTTT.

The chain employs TRBV6-7 and TRBJ2-7; D call uncertain. TRBV6-7 has ORF status, its function being uncertain. The CDR3 contains 17 residues. Trimming pared 0 bases from V and 3 bases from J, leaving 18 bases between. CDR3 residues: CASSYSFQRRRYYEQYF. The CDR3 DNA follows: TGTGCCAGCAGTTACTCCTTTCAGCGCAGGCGATACTACGAGCAGTACTTC.

V usage is TRBV20-1 and J usage is TRBJ1-6; 8 bases line up with TRBD1. This CDR3 contains 11 residues. Germline V CDR1 and CDR2: DFQATT, SNEGSKA (reference sequence). V dropped 5 bases and J dropped 9; count of bases not matched to a gene: 0. The CDR3: CSAGQGSPLHF. CDR3 coding DNA: TGCAGTGCTGGACAGGGTTCACCCCTCCACTTT.

This clone showed up just once. The chain recombines TRBV7-2 with TRBJ2-7; maybe TRBD2 (5 bases). The germline CDR1 and CDR2 sequences are SGHTA and FQGNSA. The CDR3 is 13 amino acids. The V end was cut by 1 base, the J end by 4 bases, with 8 bases between. The CDR3 nucleotides are TGTGCCAGCAGCTTAGGTGGAGGATACGAGCAGTACTTC. Amino acids: CASSLGGGYEQYF.

The V and J genes are TRBV28 and TRBJ2-7; no definite D call. V lost 2 bases and J 3 bases, leaving 11 bases between the germline ends. CDR3 length equals 14 residues. Looked up from germline, CDR1 is MDHEN and CDR2 is SYDVKM. The CDR3 loop is CASSLTSFSYEQYF. The CDR3 bases are TGTGCCAGCAGTTTAACGTCTTTTAGCTACGAGCAGTACTTC.

V is TRBV11-2 and J is TRBJ2-1; D call uncertain. The CDR3 has 15 residues. Germline CDR1 and CDR2: SGHAT and FQNNGV. V was cut by 3 bases and J by 0 bases, with 9 bases left in between. For the CDR3, the DNA is TGTGCCAGCAGCTTGGACGCAAGCTCCTACAATGAGCAGTTCTTC. This sequence encodes CASSLDASSYNEQFF. The full variable domain, rest sourced from reference TRBV11-2 and TRBJ2-1, is EAGVAQSPRYKIIEKRQSVAFWCNPISGHATLYWYQQILGQGPKLLIQFQNNGVVDDSQLPKDRFSAERLKGVDSTLKIQPAKLEDSAVYLCASSLDASSYNEQFFGPGTRLTVL.

The chain recombines TRBV19 with TRBJ1-3, with D perhaps matching TRBD1 (6 bases). This CDR3 contains 14 residues. Germline CDR1 reads LNHDA; CDR2 reads SQIVND (reference sequence). V lost 7 bases to trimming and J lost 4 bases, with 14 bases between them. The CDR3 here is CASKARTVGNTIYF. In DNA, the CDR3 is TGTGCCAGTAAGGCCCGGACAGTGGGAAACACCATATATTTT.

This clone was seen a single time. The chain carries TRBV6-5 and TRBJ2-2; D is uncertain. The V gene lost 2 bases and the J gene lost 0 bases, with 4 bases spanning the gap. CDR1 is MNHEY and CDR2 is SVGAGI in the germline V gene. The CDR3 runs 14 residues. The CDR3 loop reads CASSYRTNTGELFF. The CDR3 DNA reads as TGTGCCAGCAGTTACAGGACGAACACCGGGGAGCTGTTTTTT.

The J gene is TRBJ1-1, the V gene TRBV4-3; no reliable D call. From germline, CDR1 is LGHNA and CDR2 YSLEER. V was trimmed by 0 bases and J by 6 bases, leaving 8 bases between them. This CDR3 is 13 amino acids long. CDR3 loop: CASSQDLFAEAFF. In DNA form, the CDR3 reads TGCGCCAGCAGCCAAGATCTTTTCGCTGAAGCTTTCTTT.

The rearrangement uses TRBV19 and TRBJ2-3, with D unclear. The CDR3 totals 14 residues. CDR1 and CDR2 (germline): LNHDA, SQIVND (reference sequence). V dropped 8 bases and J dropped 2 bases, with 14 bases sitting between them. The CDR3 loop reads CASCGRRTTDTQYF. CDR3 DNA: TGTGCCAGTTGTGGCCGGCGCACCACAGATACGCAGTATTTT.

The V call is TRBV11-2, the J call TRBJ2-7, with D perhaps TRBD1 or TRBD2 (5 bases each). Per germline, CDR1 SGHAT and CDR2 FQNNGV. The CDR3 loop spans 13 amino acids. With 1 base removed from V and 1 base from J, the gap between germline ends came to 5 bases. The CDR3 spells CASSLGGSYEQYF. DNA for the CDR3: TGTGCCAGCAGCTTAGGGGGGTCCTACGAGCAGTACTTC. Using reference TRBV11-2 and TRBJ2-7 for the parts outside the CDR3, the full variable domain is EAGVAQSPRYKIIEKRQSVAFWCNPISGHATLYWYQQILGQGPKLLIQFQNNGVVDDSQLPKDRFSAERLKGVDSTLKIQPAKLEDSAVYLCASSLGGSYEQYFGPGTRLTVT.

V gene TRBV19 combines with J gene TRBJ1-4; D is undetermined. CDR1 is LNHDA and CDR2 is SQIVND in the germline V gene (reference sequence). Trimming took 4 bases from V and 8 from J, leaving 20 bases between them. This CDR3 comprises 16 residues. The CDR3 sequence: CASSTISLGGWEKLFF. Written as DNA, the CDR3 is TGTGCCAGTAGTACCATATCCTTGGGTGGATGGGAAAAACTGTTTTTT.

The V gene is TRBV27, the J gene TRBJ2-1; 7 bases fit TRBD2. J gave up 4 bases and V 4 bases, and 10 bases lay outside the gene matches. The CDR3 covers 16 residues. Germline loops: CDR1 MNHEY, CDR2 SMNVEV (reference sequence). The CDR3 sequence: CASSSPTSENYNEQFF. The CDR3 DNA sequence: TGTGCCAGCAGTTCCCCCACTAGCGAGAATTACAATGAGCAGTTCTTC.

This clone was counted a few times. This chain connects TRBV6-5 to TRBJ2-1; D is undetermined. Germline loops: CDR1 MNHEY, CDR2 SVGAGI. The CDR3 extends over 15 amino acids. The V end was cut by 8 bases, the J end by 5 bases, with 19 bases between. CDR3 residues: CASGPIYGRNNEQFF. CDR3 coding DNA: TGTGCCAGCGGGCCCATCTACGGCCGGAACAATGAGCAGTTCTTC.